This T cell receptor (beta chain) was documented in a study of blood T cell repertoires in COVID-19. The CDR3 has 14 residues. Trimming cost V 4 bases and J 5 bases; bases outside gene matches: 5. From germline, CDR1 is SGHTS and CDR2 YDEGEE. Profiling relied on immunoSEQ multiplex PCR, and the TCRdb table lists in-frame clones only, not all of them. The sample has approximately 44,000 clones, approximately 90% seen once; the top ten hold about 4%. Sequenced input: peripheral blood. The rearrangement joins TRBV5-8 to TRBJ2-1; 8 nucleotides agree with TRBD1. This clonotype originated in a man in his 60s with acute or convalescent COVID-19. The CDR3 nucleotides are TGTGCCAGCAGCCATACAGGGGGTAACAATGAGCAGTTCTTC. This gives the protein CASSHTGGNNEQFF. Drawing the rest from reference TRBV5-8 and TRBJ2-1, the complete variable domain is EAGVTQSPTHLIKTRGQQATLRCSPISGHTSVYWYQQALGLGLQFLLWYDEGEERNRGNFPPRFSGRQFPNYSSELNVNALELEDSALYLCASSHTGGNNEQFFGPGTRLTVL.